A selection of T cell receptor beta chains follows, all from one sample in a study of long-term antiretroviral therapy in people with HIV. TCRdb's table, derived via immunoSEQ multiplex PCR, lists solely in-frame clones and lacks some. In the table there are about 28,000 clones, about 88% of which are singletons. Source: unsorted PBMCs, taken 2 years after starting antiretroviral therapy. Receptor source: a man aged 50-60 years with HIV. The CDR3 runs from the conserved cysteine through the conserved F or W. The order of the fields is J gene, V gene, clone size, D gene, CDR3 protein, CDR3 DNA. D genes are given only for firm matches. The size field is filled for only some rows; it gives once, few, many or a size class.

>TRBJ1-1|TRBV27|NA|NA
CASSFTGGTEAFF
TGTGCCAGCAGTTTTACAGGCGGTACTGAAGCTTTCTTT
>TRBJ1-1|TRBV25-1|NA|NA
CASSSIRAEAFF
TGTGCCAGCAGTTCTATCAGGGCGGAAGCTTTCTTT
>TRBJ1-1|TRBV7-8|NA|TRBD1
CASSLYRGRNTEAFF
TGTGCCAGCAGCTTATACAGGGGGCGTAACACTGAAGCTTTCTTT
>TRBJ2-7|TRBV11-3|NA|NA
CASSPRQGFGYEQYF
TGTGCCAGCAGCCCCCGGCAAGGATTTGGCTACGAGCAGTACTTC
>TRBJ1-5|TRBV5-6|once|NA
CASRLWGTGGNQPQHF
TGTGCCAGCAGGTTGTGGGGTACAGGAGGCAATCAGCCCCAGCATTTT
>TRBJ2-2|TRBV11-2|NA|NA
CASSRNLQGGTGELFF
TGTGCCAGCAGCCGTAATCTACAGGGAGGTACCGGGGAGCTGTTTTTT
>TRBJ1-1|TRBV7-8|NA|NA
CASSLDDTKAEAFF
TGTGCCAGCAGCTTAGACGACACAAAGGCTGAAGCTTTCTTT
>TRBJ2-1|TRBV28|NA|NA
CASSSSRDYLSYNEQFF
TGTGCCAGCAGTTCCTCTCGAGACTATTTATCCTACAATGAGCAGTTCTTC
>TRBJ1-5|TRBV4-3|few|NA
CASSQGLNQPQHF
TGCGCCAGCAGCCAGGGGCTCAATCAGCCCCAGCATTTT
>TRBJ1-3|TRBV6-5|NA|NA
CASSHKGNTIYF
TGTGCCAGCAGCCATAAGGGAAACACCATATATTTT
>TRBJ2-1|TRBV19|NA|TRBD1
CASSPRTGDYNEQFF
TGTGCCAGTAGTCCCAGGACAGGGGACTACAATGAGCAGTTCTTC
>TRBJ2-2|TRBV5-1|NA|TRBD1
CASSWGQGTNTGELFF
TGCGCCAGCAGCTGGGGACAGGGGACCAACACCGGGGAGCTGTTTTTT